This T cell receptor beta chain was captured by sequencing in a study of shared clonotypes between healthy human individuals. General study points: Non-shared clonotypes displayed generation probabilities falling below those of clonotypes present in all four donors. Sequencing depth was expected to influence donor clonotype sharing.

Germline trimming cut 6 bases from V and 7 bases from J; bases unmatched to any gene: 9. This CDR3 contains 15 residues. From germline, CDR1 is MDHEN and CDR2 SYDVKM. It was at deep level that the assay was run. The repertoire was sequenced with immunoSEQ multiplex PCR; TCRdb's copy has only in-frame clones and lacks some. The data show roughly 770,000 clones, about 96% seen once. Naive CD8 cells lacked CD45RO, underwent positive selection for CCR7 and left out terminally differentiated effector memory CD45RA+ cells. There were only Caucasian adults among the donors, and all lived in Nashville, Tennessee. This clone was observed a single time. Its antigen is unidentified.

This sequence originates from a young man in good health. The rearrangement links TRBV28 to TRBJ2-1, with 10 positions matching TRBD2. Sequences were obtained from naive CD8+ T cells sorted from blood. The CDR3 reads CASSFLAGDSNEQFF. The CDR3 DNA reads TGTGCCAGCAGCTTCCTAGCGGGAGACTCTAATGAGCAGTTCTTC.